These 20 T cell receptor beta chains were all obtained from the same sample, sequenced in a study of CD8+CD57+ T cells in acquired aplastic anemia. Genomic DNA provided the template from which TCR beta VDJ and CDR3 profiles were obtained. MiXCR, applied by TCRdb to the reads, yields one record per CDR3 protein. The sample shows roughly 190,000 distinct CDR3 sequences, 40% to 50% of them seen only once. Before being chosen for sequencing, patients had shown CD8+CD57+ cell expansion by flow cytometry. Sequencing was carried out using sorted CD4+, CD8+, or CD8+CD57+ T cells (not recorded which) from PBMCs. The origin of the receptors is a human donor with aplastic anemia.

The chain links TRBV5-5 to TRBJ2-7; TRBD1 or TRBD2 may be the D gene (5 bases each). Trimming removed 7 bases from V and 3 bases from J, with 17 bases in between. CDR3 length: 14 amino acids. Per the germline V gene, CDR1 is SGHKS and CDR2 is YYEKEE (reference sequence). CDR3 nucleotide sequence: TGTGCCAGCCAGGAGGTAGGGGACCTCTACGAGCAGTACTTC. This encodes CASQEVGDLYEQYF.

The chain carries TRBV7-8 and TRBJ2-7, with D tentatively TRBD1 (5 bases). The CDR3 is made up of 17 amino acids. Trimming stripped 3 bases from V and 2 bases from J, with 20 bases between. Per germline, CDR1 SGHVS and CDR2 FQNEAQ. This CDR3 reads CASSFNQGPGYTYEQYF. CDR3 nucleotide sequence: TGTGCCAGCAGCTTTAACCAAGGTCCAGGGTATACCTACGAGCAGTACTTC. Looking up the rest from reference TRBV7-8 and TRBJ2-7 gives the full variable domain: GAGVSQSPRYKVAKRGQDVALRCDPISGHVSLFWYQQALGQGPEFLTYFQNEAQLDKSGLPSDRFFAERPEGSVSTLKIQRTQQEDSAVYLCASSFNQGPGYTYEQYFGPGTRLTVT.

V usage is TRBV19 and J usage is TRBJ2-1, with D perhaps given as TRBD1 or TRBD2 (6 bases each). The CDR3 is made up of 15 amino acids. V was shortened by 3 bases and J by 1 base, with 10 bases between the two germline ends. The germline V gene encodes CDR1 LNHDA and CDR2 SQIVND (reference sequence). As DNA, the CDR3 is TGTGCCAGTAGTATGGGGGGCCTTTCCTACAATGAGCAGTTCTTC. Translation gives CASSMGGLSYNEQFF.

The chain carries TRBV25-1 and TRBJ2-3; 7 bases line up with TRBD1. CDR3 length: 14 amino acids. The ends lost 3 bases at V and 4 bases at J; junction bases unmatched: 4. Germline loops: CDR1 MGHDK, CDR2 SYGVNS. DNA for the CDR3: TGTGCCAGCAGTGATGACAGGGTAGCAGATACGCAGTATTTT. As protein: CASSDDRVADTQYF.

This clonotype was counted ten times or more. The CDR3 here is CSARPLRDWEEQYF. The CDR3 DNA follows: TGCAGTGCTAGGCCCCTCCGCGACTGGGAAGAGCAGTACTTC. V usage is TRBV20-1 and J usage is TRBJ2-7; no clear D gene. CDR1 and CDR2 (germline): DFQATT, SNEGSKA (reference sequence). This CDR3 has 14 amino acids. The V end was cut by 3 bases, the J end by 7 bases, with 19 bases between.

This clonotype occurred many times. The V and J genes are TRBV6-1 and TRBJ2-2; D not resolved. V gave up 8 bases and J gave up 6 bases, with 16 bases separating them. Per germline, CDR1 MNHNS and CDR2 SASEGT. CDR3 length: 14 residues. This CDR3 is CASGWKGLPGELFF. The DNA for the CDR3 is TGTGCCAGCGGATGGAAGGGTCTACCCGGGGAGCTGTTTTTT.

V is TRBV7-9 and J is TRBJ1-1; no clear D. The germline gives CDR1 SEHNR, CDR2 FQNEAQ (reference sequence). The CDR3 covers 13 residues. Trimming stripped 5 bases from V and 3 bases from J, with 10 bases between. The CDR3 nucleotides are TGTGCCAGCAGCCAGAATCAATACACTGAAGCTTTCTTT. Encoded protein: CASSQNQYTEAFF.

This clonotype has ten or more counts. The CDR3 DNA follows: TGTGCCAGCAGCTTCGGCAGGTTAGATGAGCAGTTCTTC. The encoded protein is CASSFGRLDEQFF. The chain has TRBV11-2 and TRBJ2-1; D call uncertain. Trimming removed 3 bases at V and 8 bases at J, with 11 bases between. Germline CDR1 SGHAT, CDR2 FQNNGV. This CDR3 comprises 13 residues.

The chain couples TRBV29-1 to TRBJ1-1; weak D call: TRBD1 (5 bases). The CDR3 extends over 14 amino acids. The germline gives CDR1 SQVTM, CDR2 ANQGSEA. V was trimmed by 5 bases and J by 5 bases, leaving 18 bases between them. CDR3 region: CSVQTQGSGTEAFF. CDR3 DNA: TGCAGCGTTCAAACGCAGGGAAGTGGAACTGAAGCTTTCTTT.

The gene calls are TRBV11-1 and TRBJ2-1, with TRBD1 as a possible D gene (8 bases). The CDR3 is made up of 17 amino acids. Germline assignment: CDR1 SGHAT and CDR2 FQDESV (reference sequence). The V end lost 0 bases, the J end lost 1 base, and 13 bases lay between the germline ends. This CDR3 reads CASSLATGGGSYNEQFF. CDR3 in DNA: TGTGCCAGCAGCTTAGCCACAGGGGGGGGATCCTACAATGAGCAGTTCTTC.

This clonotype was seen ten or more times. The chain carries TRBV5-1 and TRBJ2-5; D is perhaps TRBD1 or TRBD2 (6 bases each). Germline CDR1 SGHRS, CDR2 YFSETQ. The CDR3 has 15 residues. V was shortened by 3 bases and J by 2 bases, with 14 bases between the two germline ends. DNA of the CDR3: TGCGCCAGCAGCTCCCGATGGGGGGCACAAGAGACCCAGTACTTC. Protein product: CASSSRWGAQETQYF.

This clonotype was counted at least ten times. V and J are TRBV9 and TRBJ2-1; 10 bases are shared with TRBD2. Germline V lookup: CDR1 SGDLS, CDR2 YYNGEE. The CDR3 totals 17 residues. J gave up 1 base and V 4 bases, and 8 bases lay outside the gene matches. The CDR3 nucleotides read TGTGCCAGCAGCTCAAGTGAGACTAGCGGGTCCTACAATGAGCAGTTCTTC. This sequence encodes CASSSSETSGSYNEQFF.

This chain links TRBV29-1 with TRBJ1-3, with D unclear. V was shortened by 4 bases and J by 0 bases, with 13 bases between the two germline ends. The CDR3 length is 15 residues. The germline CDR1 and CDR2 sequences are SQVTM and ANQGSEA. As DNA, the CDR3 is TGCAGCGTTGGTGGTCCGGGGAGCTCTGGAAACACCATATATTTT. It specifies CSVGGPGSSGNTIYF.

This rearrangement joins TRBV10-3 to TRBJ2-1, with 8 bases matching TRBD2. The trim removed 2 bases at V and 3 bases at J, leaving 3 bases unmatched. CDR1 ENHRY and CDR2 SYGVKD come from the germline V gene. CDR3 length: 15 residues. CDR3: CAISEILADYNEQFF. For the CDR3, the DNA is TGTGCCATCAGTGAGATACTAGCGGACTACAATGAGCAGTTCTTC.

The V and J genes are TRBV19 and TRBJ2-1; TRBD2 might be the D (7 bases). Deletions cut 8 bases from V and 4 bases from J, with 18 bases between. CDR3 length: 15 amino acids. CDR1 is LNHDA and CDR2 is SQIVND in the germline V gene (reference sequence). CDR3 protein: CASLPRGGGYNEQFF. CDR3 DNA sequence: TGTGCCAGTCTTCCGAGGGGGGGAGGATACAATGAGCAGTTCTTC.

V gene TRBV5-1 combines with J gene TRBJ2-3; 8 bases align to TRBD1. Germline V gene sequence: CDR1 SGHRS, CDR2 YFSETQ. The CDR3 has 16 residues. V was clipped by 2 bases and J by 1 base; unmatched bases: 6. DNA for the CDR3: TGCGCCAGCAGCTTAGGACAGGGTTATGGCACAGATACGCAGTATTTT. It specifies CASSLGQGYGTDTQYF.

This clonotype was seen ten or more times. The rearrangement links TRBV6-1 to TRBJ1-5; D may be TRBD1 (6 bases). The V end lost 8 bases, the J end lost 1 base, and 12 bases lay between the germline ends. The CDR3 spans 14 residues. Germline assignment: CDR1 MNHNS and CDR2 SASEGT. The CDR3 DNA is TGTGCCAGCCGAACAGGGTCGAGCAATCAGCCCCAGCATTTT. This codes for CASRTGSSNQPQHF.

The chain uses TRBV7-9 and TRBJ1-4, with D perhaps TRBD1 (6 bases). V lost 5 bases and J 8 bases, leaving 18 bases between the germline ends. The CDR3 has 15 residues. In germline, CDR1 is SEHNR, CDR2 FQNEAQ (reference sequence). CDR3 coding DNA: TGTGCCAGCAGCCCACAACAGGGCCAGGGGGAAAAACTGTTTTTT. Amino acids: CASSPQQGQGEKLFF.

The chain links TRBV24-1 to TRBJ2-7; 8 positions match TRBD2. Germline loops: CDR1 KGHDR, CDR2 SFDVKD. Losses at the gene ends were 4 bases for V and 2 bases for J; bases not matched to a gene: 3. This CDR3 region has 14 residues. CDR3 in DNA: TGTGCCACCAGTGACCGGACTAGCACCTACGAGCAGTACGTC. This translates into CATSDRTSTYEQYV.

CDR3: CASSSDRGFGNEQFF. CDR3 coding DNA: TGTGCCAGCAGTTCGGACAGGGGTTTCGGCAATGAGCAGTTCTTC. This chain uses TRBV25-1 with TRBJ2-1, with 9 bases that match TRBD1. Germline loops: CDR1 MGHDK, CDR2 SYGVNS. The CDR3 sequence is 15 residues long. Germline trimming cut 5 bases from V and 6 bases from J; bases unmatched to any gene: 8. Supplemented by reference TRBV25-1 and TRBJ2-1, the full variable domain reads EADIYQTPRYLVIGTGKKITLECSQTMGHDKMYWYQQDPGMELHLIHYSYGVNSTEKGDLSSESTVSRIRTEHFPLTLESARPSHTSQYLCASSSDRGFGNEQFFGPGTRLTVL.